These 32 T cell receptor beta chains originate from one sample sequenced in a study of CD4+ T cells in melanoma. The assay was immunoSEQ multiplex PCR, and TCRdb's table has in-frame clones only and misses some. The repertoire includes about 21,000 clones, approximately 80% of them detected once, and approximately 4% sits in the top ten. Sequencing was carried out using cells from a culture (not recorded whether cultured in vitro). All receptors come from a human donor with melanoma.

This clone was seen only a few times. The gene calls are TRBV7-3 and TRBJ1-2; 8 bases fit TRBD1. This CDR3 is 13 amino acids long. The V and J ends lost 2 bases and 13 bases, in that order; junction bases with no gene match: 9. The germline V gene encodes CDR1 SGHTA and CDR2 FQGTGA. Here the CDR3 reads CASSLFEGQALTF. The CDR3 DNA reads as TGTGCCAGCAGCTTATTTGAGGGACAGGCGCTCACCTTC.

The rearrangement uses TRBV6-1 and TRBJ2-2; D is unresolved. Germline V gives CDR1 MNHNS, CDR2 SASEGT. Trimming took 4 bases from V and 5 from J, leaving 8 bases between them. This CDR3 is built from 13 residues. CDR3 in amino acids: CASSVSGTGELFF. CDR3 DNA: TGTGCCAGCAGTGTTTCAGGAACCGGGGAGCTGTTTTTT.

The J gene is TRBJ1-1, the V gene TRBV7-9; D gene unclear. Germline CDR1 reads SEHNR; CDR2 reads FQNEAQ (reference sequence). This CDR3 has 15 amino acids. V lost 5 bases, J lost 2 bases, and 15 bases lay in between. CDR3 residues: CASSRAPHSNTEAFF. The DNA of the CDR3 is TGTGCCAGCAGCCGCGCTCCCCACAGCAACACTGAAGCTTTCTTT.

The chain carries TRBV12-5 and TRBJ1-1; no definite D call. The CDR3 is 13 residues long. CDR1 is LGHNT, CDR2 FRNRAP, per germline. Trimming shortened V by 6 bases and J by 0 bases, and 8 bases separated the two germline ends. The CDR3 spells CASGQKMNTEAFF. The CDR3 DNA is TGTGCTAGTGGACAGAAAATGAACACTGAAGCTTTCTTT. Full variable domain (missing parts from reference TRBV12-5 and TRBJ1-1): DARVTQTPRHKVTEMGQEVTMRCQPILGHNTVFWYRQTMMQGLELLAYFRNRAPLDDSGMPKDRFSAEMPDATLATLKIQPSEPRDSAVYFCASGQKMNTEAFFGQGTRLTVV.

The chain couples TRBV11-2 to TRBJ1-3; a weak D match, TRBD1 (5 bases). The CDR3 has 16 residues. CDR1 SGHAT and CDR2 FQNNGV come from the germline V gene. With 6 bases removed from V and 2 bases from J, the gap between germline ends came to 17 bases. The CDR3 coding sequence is TGTGCCAGCAGGATACCGGGACGGAAGACTGGAAACACCATATATTTT. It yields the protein CASRIPGRKTGNTIYF.

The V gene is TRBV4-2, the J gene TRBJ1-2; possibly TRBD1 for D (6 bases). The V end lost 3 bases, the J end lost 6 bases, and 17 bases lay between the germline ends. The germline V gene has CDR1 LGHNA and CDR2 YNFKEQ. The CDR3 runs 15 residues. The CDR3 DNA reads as TGTGCCAGCAGCCATTCCCTTCAGGGGTTGAATGGCTACACCTTC. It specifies CASSHSLQGLNGYTF.

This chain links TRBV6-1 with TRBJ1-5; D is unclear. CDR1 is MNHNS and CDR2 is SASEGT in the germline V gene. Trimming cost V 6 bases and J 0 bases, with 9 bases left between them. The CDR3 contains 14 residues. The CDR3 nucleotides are TGTGCCAGCAGGGAAACCTATAGCAATCAGCCCCAGCATTTT. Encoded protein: CASRETYSNQPQHF.

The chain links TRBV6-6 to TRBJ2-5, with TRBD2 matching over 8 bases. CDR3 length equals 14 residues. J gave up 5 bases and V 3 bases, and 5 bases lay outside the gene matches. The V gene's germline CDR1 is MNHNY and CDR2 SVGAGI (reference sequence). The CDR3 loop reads CASSYPSGWETQYF. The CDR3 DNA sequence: TGTGCCAGCAGTTATCCTAGCGGGTGGGAGACCCAGTACTTC.

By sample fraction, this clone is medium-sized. CDR3 sequence reads: CASSFKGRDTGELFF. DNA of the CDR3: TGTGCCAGCAGCTTCAAGGGAAGGGACACCGGGGAGCTGTTTTTT. V is TRBV7-2 and J is TRBJ2-2; D call uncertain. Germline assignment: CDR1 SGHTA and CDR2 FQGNSA. The CDR3 spans 15 residues. The ends were cut back, 3 bases at V and 3 bases at J, with 11 bases in the middle.

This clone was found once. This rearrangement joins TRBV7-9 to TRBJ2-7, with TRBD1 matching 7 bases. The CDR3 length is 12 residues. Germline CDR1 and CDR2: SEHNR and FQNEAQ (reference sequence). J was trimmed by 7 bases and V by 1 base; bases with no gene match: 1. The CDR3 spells CASSLVQGEQYF. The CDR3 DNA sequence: TGTGCCAGCAGCTTAGTACAGGGGGAGCAGTACTTC.

DNA of the CDR3: TGCAGCGTGGGGGACCTATATGGCTACACCTTC. This gives the protein CSVGDLYGYTF. This chain links TRBV29-1 with TRBJ1-2; D is possibly TRBD1 (5 bases). The germline V and J ends were trimmed by 6 bases and 5 bases, with 10 bases remaining between them. CDR3 length equals 11 residues. The V gene's germline CDR1 is SQVTM and CDR2 ANQGSEA.

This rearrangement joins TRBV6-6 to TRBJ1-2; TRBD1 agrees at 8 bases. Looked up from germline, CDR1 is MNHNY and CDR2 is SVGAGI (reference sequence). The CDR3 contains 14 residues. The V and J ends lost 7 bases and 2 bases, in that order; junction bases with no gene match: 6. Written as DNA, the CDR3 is TGTGCCAGCACATCGGACAGGGCGAACTATGGCTACACCTTC. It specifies CASTSDRANYGYTF.

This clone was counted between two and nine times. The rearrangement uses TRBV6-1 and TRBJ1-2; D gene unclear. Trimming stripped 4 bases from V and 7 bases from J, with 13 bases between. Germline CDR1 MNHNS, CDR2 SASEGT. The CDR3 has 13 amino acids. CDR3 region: CASSGLMGGGYTF. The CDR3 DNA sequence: TGTGCCAGCAGTGGGCTGATGGGAGGTGGCTACACCTTC.

As DNA, the CDR3 is TGTGCCAGCAGATCCAAGGGGCTCGATTACTCTGGGGCCAACGTCCTGACTTTC. Translating gives CASRSKGLDYSGANVLTF. The chain recombines TRBV2 with TRBJ2-6; the D gene is possibly TRBD1 (5 bases). Germline V CDR1 and CDR2: SNHLY, FYNNEI. The CDR3 sequence is 18 residues long. V gave up 6 bases and J gave up 0 bases, with 18 bases separating them.

The CDR3: CASGLVLGRGNTEAFF. The CDR3 DNA follows: TGTGCTAGTGGTTTGGTCTTGGGTCGTGGGAACACTGAAGCTTTCTTT. The chain uses TRBV12-5 and TRBJ1-1; D not resolved. V was cut by 0 bases and J by 1 base, with 12 bases left in between. From germline, CDR1 is LGHNT and CDR2 FRNRAP. The CDR3 is 16 amino acids.

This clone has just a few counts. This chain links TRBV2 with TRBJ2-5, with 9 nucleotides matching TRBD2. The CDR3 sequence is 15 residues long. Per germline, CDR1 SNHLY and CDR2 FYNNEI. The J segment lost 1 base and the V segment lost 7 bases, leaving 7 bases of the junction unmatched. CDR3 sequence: CASTQTSGSQETQYF. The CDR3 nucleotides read TGTGCCAGCACTCAGACTAGCGGCTCCCAAGAGACCCAGTACTTC.

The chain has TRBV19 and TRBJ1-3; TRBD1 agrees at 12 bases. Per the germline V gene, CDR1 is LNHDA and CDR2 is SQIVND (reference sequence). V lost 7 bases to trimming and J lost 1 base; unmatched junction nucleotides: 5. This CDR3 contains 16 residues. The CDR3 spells CASIGDRGQSGNTIYF. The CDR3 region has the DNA TGTGCCAGTATAGGGGACAGGGGGCAATCTGGAAACACCATATATTTT.

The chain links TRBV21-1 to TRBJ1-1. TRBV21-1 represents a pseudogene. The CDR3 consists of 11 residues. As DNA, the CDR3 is TGTGCCAGCACATGGGGGGCCGAAGCTTTCTTT. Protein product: CASTWGAEAFF.

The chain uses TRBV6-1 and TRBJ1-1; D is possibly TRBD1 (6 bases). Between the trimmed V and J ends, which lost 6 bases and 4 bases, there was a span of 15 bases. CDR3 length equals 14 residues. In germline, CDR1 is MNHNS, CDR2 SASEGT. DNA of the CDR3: TGTGCCAGCAGGGCTAAACAGGGTGGCACTGAAGCTTTCTTT. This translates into CASRAKQGGTEAFF.

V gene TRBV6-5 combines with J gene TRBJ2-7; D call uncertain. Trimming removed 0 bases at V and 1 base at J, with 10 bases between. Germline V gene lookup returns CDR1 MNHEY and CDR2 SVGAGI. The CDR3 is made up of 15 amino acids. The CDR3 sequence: CASSYSDVRSYEQYF. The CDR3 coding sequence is TGTGCCAGCAGTTACTCTGACGTACGATCCTACGAGCAGTACTTC.

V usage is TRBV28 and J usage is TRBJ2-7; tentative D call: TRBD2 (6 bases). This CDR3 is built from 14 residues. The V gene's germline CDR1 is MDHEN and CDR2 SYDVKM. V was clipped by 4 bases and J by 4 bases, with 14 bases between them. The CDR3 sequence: CASSYSGTLYEQYF. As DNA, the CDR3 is TGTGCCAGCAGTTACTCCGGGACTTTATACGAGCAGTACTTC.

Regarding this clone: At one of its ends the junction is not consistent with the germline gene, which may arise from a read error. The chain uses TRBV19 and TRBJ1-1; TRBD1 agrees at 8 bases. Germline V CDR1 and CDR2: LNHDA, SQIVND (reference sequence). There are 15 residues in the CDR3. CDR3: CASRIVGQGNTEAFF. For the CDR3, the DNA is TGTGCCAGTAGAATAGTCGGACAGGGGAACACTGAAGCTTTCTTT.

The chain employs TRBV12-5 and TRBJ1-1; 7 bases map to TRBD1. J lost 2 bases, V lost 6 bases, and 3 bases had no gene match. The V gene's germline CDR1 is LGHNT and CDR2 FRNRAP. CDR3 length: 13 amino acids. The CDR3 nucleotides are TGTGCTAGTGGCCGACAGGGTAACACTGAAGCTTTCTTT. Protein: CASGRQGNTEAFF.

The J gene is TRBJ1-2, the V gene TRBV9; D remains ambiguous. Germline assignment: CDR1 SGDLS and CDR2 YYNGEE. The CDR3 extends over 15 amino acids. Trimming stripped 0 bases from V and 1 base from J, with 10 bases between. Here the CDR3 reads CASSVEFRNNYGYTF. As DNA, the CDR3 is TGTGCCAGCAGCGTAGAGTTCAGGAATAACTATGGCTACACCTTC.

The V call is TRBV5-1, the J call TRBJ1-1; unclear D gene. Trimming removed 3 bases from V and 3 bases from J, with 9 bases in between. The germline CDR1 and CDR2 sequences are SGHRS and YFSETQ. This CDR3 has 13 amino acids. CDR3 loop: CASSSGYDTEAFF. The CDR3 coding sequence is TGCGCCAGCAGCTCGGGGTACGACACTGAAGCTTTCTTT.

CDR3 coding DNA: TGTGCCAGCAGCTTATCGTCGCAGGGCCATAGGGAGGCACCCCTCCACTTT. Its translation: CASSLSSQGHREAPLHF. The chain uses TRBV11-2 and TRBJ1-6; D is possibly TRBD1 (5 bases). The CDR3 totals 17 residues. In germline, CDR1 is SGHAT, CDR2 FQNNGV. Trimming cost V 2 bases and J 11 bases, with 22 bases left between them.

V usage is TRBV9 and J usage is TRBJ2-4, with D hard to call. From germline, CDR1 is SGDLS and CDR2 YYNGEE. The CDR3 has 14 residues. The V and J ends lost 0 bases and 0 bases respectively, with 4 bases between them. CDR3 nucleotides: TGTGCCAGCAGCGTAGGTCTAGCCAAAAACATTCAGTACTTC. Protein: CASSVGLAKNIQYF.

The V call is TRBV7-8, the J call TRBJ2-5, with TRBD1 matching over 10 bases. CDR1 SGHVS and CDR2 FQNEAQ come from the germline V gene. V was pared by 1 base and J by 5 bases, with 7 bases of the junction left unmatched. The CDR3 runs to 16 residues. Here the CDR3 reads CASSLVRTGGRETQYF. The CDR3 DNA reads TGTGCCAGCAGCTTAGTGAGGACAGGGGGGAGGGAGACCCAGTACTTC.

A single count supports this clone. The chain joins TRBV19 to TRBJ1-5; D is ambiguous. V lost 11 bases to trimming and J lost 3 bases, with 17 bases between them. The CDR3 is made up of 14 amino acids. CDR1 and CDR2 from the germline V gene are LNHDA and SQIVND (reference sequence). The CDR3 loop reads CASKEGFDNQPQHF. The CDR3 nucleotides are TGTGCCTCAAAGGAGGGATTCGACAATCAGCCCCAGCATTTT.

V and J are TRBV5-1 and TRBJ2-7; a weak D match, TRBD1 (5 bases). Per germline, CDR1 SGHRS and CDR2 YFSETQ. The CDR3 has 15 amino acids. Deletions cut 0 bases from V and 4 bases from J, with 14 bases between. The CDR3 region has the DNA TGCGCCAGCAGCTTGGATCCAGGGTCGGATTACGAGCAGTACTTC. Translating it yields CASSLDPGSDYEQYF.

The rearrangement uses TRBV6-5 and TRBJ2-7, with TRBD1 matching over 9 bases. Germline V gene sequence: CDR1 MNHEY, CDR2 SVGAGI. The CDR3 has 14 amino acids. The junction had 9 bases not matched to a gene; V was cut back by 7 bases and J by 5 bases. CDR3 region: CASTRLQGAHEQYF. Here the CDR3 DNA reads TGTGCCAGCACTCGTTTACAGGGGGCTCACGAGCAGTACTTC.

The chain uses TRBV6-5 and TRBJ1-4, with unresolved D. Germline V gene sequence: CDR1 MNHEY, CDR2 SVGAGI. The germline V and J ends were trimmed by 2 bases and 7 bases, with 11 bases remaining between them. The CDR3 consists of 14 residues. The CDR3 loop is CASSYQPVGEKLFF. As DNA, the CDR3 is TGTGCCAGCAGTTACCAACCCGTAGGTGAAAAACTGTTTTTT.